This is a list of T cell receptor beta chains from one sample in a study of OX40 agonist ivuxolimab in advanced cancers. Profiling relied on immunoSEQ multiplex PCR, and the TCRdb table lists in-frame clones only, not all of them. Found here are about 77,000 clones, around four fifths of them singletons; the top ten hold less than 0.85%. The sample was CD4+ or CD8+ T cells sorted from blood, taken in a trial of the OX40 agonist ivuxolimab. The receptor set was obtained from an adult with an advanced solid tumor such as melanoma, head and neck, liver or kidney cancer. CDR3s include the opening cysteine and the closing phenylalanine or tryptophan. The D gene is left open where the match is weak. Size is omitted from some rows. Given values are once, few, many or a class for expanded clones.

TGTGCCAGCAGCTTAAATCGACTAGCAGATACGCAGTATTTT CASSLNRLADTQYF NA TRBJ2-3 TRBV11-2 few
TGCAGTGCCCCGGTGACAGGGGGCTACACCTTC CSAPVTGGYTF TRBD1 TRBJ1-2 TRBV20-1 NA
TGTGCCAGCAGCTTAAGCGCAGGGCCCGGTTTT CASSLSAGPGF NA TRBJ1-3 TRBV7-3 NA
TGTGCCAGCAACGGACAGCCGGGACAAGATACGCAGTATTTT CASNGQPGQDTQYF NA TRBJ2-3 TRBV28 NA
TGTGCCTGGGTGCCGGGGGACACCGGGGAGCTGTTTTTT CAWVPGDTGELFF NA TRBJ2-2 TRBV30 NA
TGTGCCAGCAGCGCGACAGGGGGCAATACTGAAGCTTTCTTT CASSATGGNTEAFF TRBD1 TRBJ1-1 TRBV6-4 NA
TGTGCCAGCTCATCCAGAGACTTGAACACTGAAGCTTTCTTT CASSSRDLNTEAFF NA TRBJ1-1 TRBV18 NA
TGTGCCAGCAGCCACCAGGGGGCGAATTCACCCCTCCACTTT CASSHQGANSPLHF TRBD1 TRBJ1-6 TRBV6-5 NA
TGTGCCAGTAGAGTTCGGGGCCCCCACATGAACACTGAAGCTTTCTTT CASRVRGPHMNTEAFF NA TRBJ1-1 TRBV19 once
TGTGCAAGTCGCGTCCGCACCAGGGGGCGAAGGCCCAGTTCACCCCTCCACTTT CASRVRTRGRRPSSPLHF NA TRBJ1-6 TRBV12-2 NA
TGTGCCAGCAGTTCCGGTCGCTATGGCTACACCTTC CASSSGRYGYTF NA TRBJ1-2 TRBV6-5 NA
TGTGCCAGCAGTCCTCCGGGACAGGGACAGACCCAGTACTTC CASSPPGQGQTQYF TRBD1 TRBJ2-5 TRBV28 once
TGTGCCAGCTCACAGGGAACGGCCCCTTACGAGCAGTACTTC CASSQGTAPYEQYF NA TRBJ2-7 TRBV18 NA
TGTGCCAGCAGCCCCGGTGGGAGCGGGGGAGGGACCGGGGCCAACGTCCTGACTTTC CASSPGGSGGGTGANVLTF TRBD2 TRBJ2-6 TRBV5-4 NA
TGTGCCAGCAGGGGAGGGGATTATAATTCACCCCTCCACTTT CASRGGDYNSPLHF NA TRBJ1-6 TRBV6-1 NA
TGTGCCAGTAGTGCGCGGGGGTCGAGCTCCTACGAGCAGTACTTC CASSARGSSSYEQYF TRBD2 TRBJ2-7 TRBV19 NA
TGTGCCAGCAGCTTTAACAGGGGTCTAAACACCGGGGAGCTGTTTTTT CASSFNRGLNTGELFF TRBD1 TRBJ2-2 TRBV7-8 once
TGTGCCAGACGGAGGCCGGGTCACAGCTCCTACGAGCAGTACTTC CARRRPGHSSYEQYF NA TRBJ2-7 TRBV19 NA
TGTGCCAGCAGCTCAAAGCGGGAGCCCACAGATACGCAGTATTTT CASSSKREPTDTQYF TRBD2 TRBJ2-3 TRBV5-6 NA
TGTGCCTGCGTTTCCCGGGACAGGGGAACAGATAATTCACCCCTCCACTTT CACVSRDRGTDNSPLHF TRBD1 TRBJ1-6 TRBV30 few
TGTGCCAGCAGTTCTCAGGCGGGGGGGTACGAGCAGTACTTC CASSSQAGGYEQYF TRBD2 TRBJ2-7 TRBV6-1 NA
TGTGCCAGCACACAAAAAGGGTATGAGCAGTTCTTC CASTQKGYEQFF NA TRBJ2-1 TRBV2 NA
TGTGCCAGCAGTACCCCGAGACAGGACAATGAGCAGTTCTTC CASSTPRQDNEQFF NA TRBJ2-1 TRBV21-1 NA
TGCAGCGTGGCCAGTGATGGGAGCTACACCTTC CSVASDGSYTF NA TRBJ1-2 TRBV29-1 NA
TGTGCCAGCAAGGTAGCGGGAGCAACAGATACGCAGTATTTT CASKVAGATDTQYF TRBD2 TRBJ2-3 TRBV6-5 NA
TGCGCCAGCAGTGAAGGGGGAACGGGGGGGCTCTACGAGCAGTACTTC CASSEGGTGGLYEQYF TRBD2 TRBJ2-7 TRBV10-2 NA
TGTGCCAGCAGCCACGGCGCGGGAGCCCCTTACAATGAGCAGTTCTTC CASSHGAGAPYNEQFF TRBD2 TRBJ2-1 TRBV14 NA
TGTGCCAGCCGCTTAAGGGGGACCACAGATACGCAGTATTTT CASRLRGTTDTQYF NA TRBJ2-3 TRBV19 NA
TGTGCCAGCAGCCCAGGGGCTGTTGGGGGCGCAAACTATGGCTACACCTTC CASSPGAVGGANYGYTF NA TRBJ1-2 TRBV11-2 NA
TGCGCCAGCAGCTTAACACCGGGACAGGGGGAGAAACTGTTTTTT CASSLTPGQGEKLFF TRBD1 TRBJ1-4 TRBV5-1 NA
TGTGCCAGCTCACCATACGGAGGGGGCGAGACCGGGGAGCTGTTTTTT CASSPYGGGETGELFF NA TRBJ2-2 TRBV18 few
TGTGCCAGCAGCTTAGATCAGGGCGGATCAATAGCCAAAAACATTCAGTACTTC CASSLDQGGSIAKNIQYF NA TRBJ2-4 TRBV11-3 few
TGTGCCAGCAGCGTACTGGCGACTAGCGGGAGTACCGAGCAGTTCTTC CASSVLATSGSTEQFF TRBD2 TRBJ2-1 TRBV9 few
TGCGCCAGCAGCCCATACAACCCTACTGGAAACACCATATATTTT CASSPYNPTGNTIYF NA TRBJ1-3 TRBV5-1 NA
TGTGCCAGCAGTTACTTTAGGACTAGTAACGGCAATGAGCAGTTCTTC CASSYFRTSNGNEQFF TRBD2 TRBJ2-1 TRBV6-5 NA
TGTGCCAGCAGAGGACAGGACAATCAGCCCCAGCATTTT CASRGQDNQPQHF TRBD1 TRBJ1-5 TRBV6-5 NA
TGTGCCTGGAGTCTCAGTTACAATGAGCAGTTCTTC CAWSLSYNEQFF NA TRBJ2-1 TRBV30 NA
TGCAGCGTTGATGGGGATGGGTACGAGCAGTACTTC CSVDGDGYEQYF NA TRBJ2-7 TRBV29-1 NA
TGTGCCAGTAGCAAGACAGGGAACACCGGGGAGCTGTTTTTT CASSKTGNTGELFF NA TRBJ2-2 TRBV19 NA
TGTGCCAGTAGTATAAGGGGCCCCACCTACGAGCAGTACTTC CASSIRGPTYEQYF NA TRBJ2-7 TRBV19 NA
TGTGCCATCAGGACAGTCTCTGGAAACACCATATATTTT CAIRTVSGNTIYF NA TRBJ1-3 TRBV6-1 NA
TGTGCCATCAGTCCTAGCGGGGGGCGCACAGATACGCAGTATTTT CAISPSGGRTDTQYF TRBD2 TRBJ2-3 TRBV10-3 NA
TGTGCCAGCAGTCAACGCAGGGGGTATGGCTACACCTTC CASSQRRGYGYTF TRBD1 TRBJ1-2 TRBV28 once
TGTGCTAGTGGTTTGGCAGGGGAGCAGTACTTC CASGLAGEQYF NA TRBJ2-7 TRBV12-5 NA
TGTGCCAGCAGCTTAGACTGGCGGGAGTTCTACAATGAGCAGTTCTTC CASSLDWREFYNEQFF TRBD2 TRBJ2-1 TRBV11-3 once
TGTGCCATCAGTGGAGGAGGGACTAGCATCCCCTACGAGCAGTACTTC CAISGGGTSIPYEQYF TRBD2 TRBJ2-7 TRBV10-3 NA
TGCGCCAGCAGCTTGGGCACCACCCAAGAGACCCAGTACTTC CASSLGTTQETQYF NA TRBJ2-5 TRBV5-1 NA
TGCGCCAGCAGCCAAGACAACGTACGGGAAAAACTGTTTTTT CASSQDNVREKLFF NA TRBJ1-4 TRBV5-1 NA
TGTGCCAGCACCATACAGGACAGGGCTAACTATGGCTACACCTTC CASTIQDRANYGYTF TRBD1 TRBJ1-2 TRBV5-4 NA
TGTGCCAGCAGTTACTCGAGGAGCTCCTACGAGCAGTACTTC CASSYSRSSYEQYF NA TRBJ2-7 TRBV6-5 NA
TGTGCCAGCTCACCACGTTTCGACCAGCATGAAAAACTGTTTTTT CASSPRFDQHEKLFF NA TRBJ1-4 TRBV18 NA
TGTGCCAGCAGCCCGGAGGACGGTGAAAAACTGTTTTTT CASSPEDGEKLFF NA TRBJ1-4 TRBV5-5 NA
TGTGCCAGTAGTATCGACAGGGGCTATGGCTACACCTTC CASSIDRGYGYTF TRBD1 TRBJ1-2 TRBV19 NA
TGCGCCAGCAGTCAATCACGGACTAGGGGCGGGAGGTACCTGAGCTCCTACAATGAGCAGTTCTTC CASSQSRTRGGRYLSSYNEQFF TRBD2 TRBJ2-1 TRBV23-1 NA
TGTGCCAGCAGTTTCGGTCGGATCTATGGCTACACCTTC CASSFGRIYGYTF NA TRBJ1-2 TRBV28 NA